This T cell receptor beta chain was identified in a study of CD8 T cells in ankylosing spondylitis. The study's findings and limits: CD8+ disease-linked clones were present at relatively low frequencies in blood.

In germline, CDR1 is MGHDK, CDR2 SYGVNS. This CDR3 has 15 amino acids. Trimming left V 3 bases short and J 8 bases short, with 16 bases between. For this clonotype: Its antigen remains unknown.

Quantitative 5'-RACE with molecular barcodes was used to make the TCR beta libraries. TCRdb reanalysed the 5' RACE reads using MiXCR and keeps one entry per CDR3 protein. The sample holds roughly 160,000 distinct CDR3 sequences, approximately 9% seen once. Sequencing used blood, either unsorted or a sorted T cell fraction (not recorded which). The TCR sequence derives from a female donor with ankylosing spondylitis or in good health (not recorded which). The rearrangement links TRBV25-1 to TRBJ1-4, with a tentative D call TRBD1 (5 bases). CDR3: CASSDLGGSGEKLFF. The DNA of the CDR3 is TGTGCCAGCAGTGACCTTGGGGGGTCAGGCGAAAAACTGTTTTTT.